This passage covers 29 T cell receptor beta chains from one sample sequenced in a study of identical twins. TCRdb used MiXCR to reprocess the 5' RACE reads, holding one entry per CDR3 protein. Among about 570,000 distinct CDR3 sequences listed, just under 10% were seen once. This sample also belongs to another study, concerning yellow fever vaccine responses in identical twins.

Sequencing input: PBMCs. These receptors were taken from a woman aged 18-29 years in good health.

The sample holds many counts of this clonotype. The V and J genes are TRBV20-1 and TRBJ2-3; either TRBD1 or TRBD2 may fit D (5 bases each). CDR1 and CDR2 from the germline V gene are DFQATT and SNEGSKA (reference sequence). The ends were cut back, 2 bases at V and 3 bases at J, with 9 bases in the middle. The CDR3 loop spans 13 amino acids. CDR3 amino acids: CSARYGGTDTQYF. As DNA, the CDR3 is TGCAGTGCTAGATATGGGGGAACAGATACGCAGTATTTT.

This chain uses TRBV13 with TRBJ2-7, with 8 positions matching TRBD1. CDR3 size: 15 residues. V lost 7 bases and J lost 3; bases outside the gene matches: 11. Germline V lookup: CDR1 PRHDT, CDR2 FYEKMQ (reference sequence). Written as DNA, the CDR3 is TGTGCCAGCAACAATGTGGGGACAGGCCTCTACGAGCAGTACTTC. Residues: CASNNVGTGLYEQYF.

The chain joins TRBV11-2 to TRBJ1-5; 7 bases line up with TRBD1. This CDR3 contains 14 residues. The V gene's germline CDR1 is SGHAT and CDR2 FQNNGV. V was pared by 3 bases and J by 7 bases, with 6 bases of the junction left unmatched. The CDR3 loop reads CASSFIGGQQPQHF. In DNA form, the CDR3 reads TGTGCCAGCAGCTTTATAGGGGGCCAGCAGCCCCAGCATTTT.

The genes are TRBV6-1 and TRBJ2-7; 8 nucleotides align to TRBD1. CDR3 length equals 15 residues. From germline, CDR1 is MNHNS and CDR2 SASEGT. V shed 6 bases, J shed 3 bases, and the junction held 10 bases outside the gene matches. The CDR3 DNA reads as TGTGCCAGCAGGGACAGGGTGCCTCCTATCTACGAGCAGTACTTC. Protein sequence: CASRDRVPPIYEQYF.

This clonotype was seen at least ten times. This chain links TRBV27 with TRBJ2-2; 7 positions agree with TRBD1. Germline-derived CDR1 and CDR2 are MNHEY and SMNVEV (reference sequence). The CDR3 length is 13 residues. V gave up 5 bases and J gave up 5 bases; unmatched junction bases: 2. The CDR3 DNA is TGTGCCAGCAGTCTGACAGGGACCGGGGAGCTGTTTTTT. It codes for CASSLTGTGELFF.

This clonotype showed up many times. The rearrangement joins TRBV29-1 to TRBJ2-2; TRBD2 matches 7 bases. The CDR3 is 13 residues long. Per germline, CDR1 SQVTM and CDR2 ANQGSEA. Trimming at V came to 3 bases and at J to 6 bases, leaving 4 bases not matched to a gene. The CDR3 protein is CSVEHGLAGELFF. The DNA of the CDR3 is TGCAGCGTTGAGCATGGACTAGCCGGGGAGCTGTTTTTT.

This chain links TRBV6-2 or TRBV6-3 with TRBJ2-7; D not certain. CDR1 and CDR2 (germline): MNHEY, SVGEGT. Trimming took 7 bases from V and 9 from J, leaving 13 bases between them. CDR3 length: 11 amino acids. CDR3 loop: CASMREKRQYF. Here the CDR3 DNA reads TGTGCCAGCATGAGAGAGAAGCGGCAGTACTTC.

There are many counts of this clonotype. The V gene is TRBV12-3 or TRBV12-4, the J gene TRBJ2-5, with 14 bases fitting TRBD2. After removal of 6 bases from V and 2 bases from J, the junction contained 14 bases not matched to a gene. The CDR3 extends over 19 amino acids. CDR3 loop: CASSRSGTSGRSRQETQYF. CDR3 DNA: TGTGCCAGCAGCCGAAGCGGGACTAGCGGGAGATCGAGGCAAGAGACCCAGTACTTC.

In its sample, this clonotype was seen once. The rearrangement uses TRBV10-1 and TRBJ2-3; possibly TRBD2 for D (6 bases). CDR1 and CDR2 (germline): WNHNN, SYGVQD (reference sequence). V was trimmed by 9 bases and J by 1 base, leaving 17 bases between them. This CDR3 spans 15 amino acids. CDR3 loop: CASSRPGEGTDTQYF. The CDR3 DNA follows: TGCGCCAGTTCCCGCCCGGGAGAAGGCACAGATACGCAGTATTTT.

The chain is built from TRBV20-1 and TRBJ2-1, with 10 positions matching TRBD2. The CDR3 contains 15 residues. CDR1 DFQATT and CDR2 SNEGSKA come from the germline V gene (reference sequence). V lost 0 bases and J lost 6; bases outside the gene matches: 5. The CDR3 spells CSARDASGGFNEQFF. CDR3 nucleotides: TGCAGTGCTAGAGATGCTAGCGGGGGCTTCAATGAGCAGTTCTTC.

In this sample, this clonotype turned up many times. The V call is TRBV9, the J call TRBJ2-3; TRBD1 aligns across 8 bases. This CDR3 has 15 residues. The ends lost 3 bases at V and 3 bases at J; junction bases unmatched: 6. CDR1 SGDLS and CDR2 YYNGEE come from the germline V gene. CDR3 in DNA: TGTGCCAGCAGCGCCGGGACAGGAGGGACAGATACGCAGTATTTT. It encodes CASSAGTGGTDTQYF.

This clonotype was found a few times. The chain combines TRBV7-9 with TRBJ2-3; 8 positions agree with TRBD2. The V gene end was trimmed by 3 bases and the J gene end by 4 bases; junction bases not matched to a gene: 3. Germline loops: CDR1 SEHNR, CDR2 FQNEAQ (reference sequence). This CDR3 contains 14 residues. Here the CDR3 reads CASSFRAGADTQYF. The CDR3 coding sequence is TGTGCCAGCAGCTTTCGAGCGGGAGCAGATACGCAGTATTTT.

Turning to this clonotype: A much larger clone sits a single nucleotide away, making a read error possible. The rearrangement uses TRBV5-6 and TRBJ2-2; the match to TRBD2 covers 13 bases. The CDR3 loop spans 18 amino acids. Germline V gives CDR1 SGHDT, CDR2 YYEEEE. The DNA of the CDR3 is TGTGCCAGGAGCTTGGAGGAACTAGCGGGAGGGCCTGGCGGGGAGCTGTTTTTT. Translated: CARSLEELAGGPGGELFF.

This clonotype was observed at least ten times. The chain couples TRBV5-6 to TRBJ2-7, with a tentative D call TRBD1 (5 bases). From germline, CDR1 is SGHDT and CDR2 YYEEEE. This CDR3 contains 15 residues. The ends were cut back, 0 bases at V and 1 base at J, with 11 bases in the middle. The CDR3 DNA reads TGTGCCAGCAGCTTGGTTGCAGGGATTTCCTACGAGCAGTACTTC. As protein: CASSLVAGISYEQYF.

Details on this clonotype: One end of the junction varies from germline; a read error may be responsible. CDR3 nucleotides: TGTGCCAGCAGCGCGTCCTACGATCAGTACTTC. Protein: CASSASYDQYF. The chain is built from TRBV7-2 and TRBJ2-7; D is undetermined. Germline V gene data show CDR1 as SGHTA and CDR2 as FQGNSA. The CDR3 runs 11 residues.

This clonotype was found a few times. V gene TRBV29-1 combines with J gene TRBJ1-1; D possibly corresponds to TRBD1 (5 bases). Trimming stripped 7 bases from V and 0 bases from J, with 15 bases between. Germline V gene sequence: CDR1 SQVTM, CDR2 ANQGSEA. The CDR3 sequence is 14 residues long. The CDR3 DNA reads TGCAGCGGGATACAGGACTTGCTGAACACTGAAGCTTTCTTT. Translated, it gives CSGIQDLLNTEAFF. Supplemented by reference TRBV29-1 and TRBJ1-1, the full variable domain reads SAVISQKPSRDICQRGTSLTIQCQVDSQVTMMFWYRQQPGQSLTLIATANQGSEATYESGFVIDKFPISRPNLTFSTLTVSNMSPEDSSIYLCSGIQDLLNTEAFFGQGTRLTVV.

There are many counts of this clonotype. The chain couples TRBV15 to TRBJ2-5; 9 bases match TRBD2. CDR3 size: 17 residues. Trimming took 1 base from V and 4 from J; bases not matched to a gene: 10. Germline assignment: CDR1 LNHNV and CDR2 YYDKDF (reference sequence). The CDR3 reads CATSRGGAGGQRETQYF. The DNA of the CDR3 is TGTGCCACCAGCAGAGGAGGAGCGGGAGGCCAACGAGAGACCCAGTACTTC.

The sample holds many counts of this clonotype. The rearrangement joins TRBV10-3 to TRBJ2-7; D remains ambiguous. CDR1 and CDR2 (germline): ENHRY, SYGVKD. CDR3 length: 15 residues. V was trimmed by 3 bases and J by 0 bases, leaving 12 bases between them. The DNA of the CDR3 is TGTGCCATCAGTGAATGGTCTAAGAGCTCCTACGAGCAGTACTTC. It encodes CAISEWSKSSYEQYF.

The J gene is TRBJ2-5, the V gene TRBV29-1; D could derive from TRBD1 or TRBD2 (5 bases each). Germline CDR1 and CDR2: SQVTM and ANQGSEA. Trimming shortened V by 4 bases and J by 5 bases, and 11 bases separated the two germline ends. The CDR3 consists of 12 residues. This CDR3 reads CSVVLGVETQYF. The CDR3 DNA reads as TGCAGCGTTGTTTTGGGGGTGGAGACCCAGTACTTC.

There are many counts of this clonotype. The chain carries TRBV11-2 and TRBJ1-2, with 7 positions matching TRBD1. The CDR3 loop spans 14 amino acids. V trimming: 3 bases; J trimming: 4 bases; junction bases outside the gene matches: 5. The germline gives CDR1 SGHAT, CDR2 FQNNGV. CDR3 nucleotides: TGTGCCAGCAGCTTCTCGGGACAGCCCTATGGCTACACCTTC. As protein: CASSFSGQPYGYTF.

This clonotype was recorded many times. Its ends do not fully match the called genes, so a read error is possible. This chain links TRBV24-1 with TRBJ2-5, with a possible D match to TRBD1 (6 bases). CDR3 length: 14 amino acids. CDR1 KGHDR and CDR2 SFDVKD come from the germline V gene. The CDR3 spells CATNDTTGRATQYF. CDR3 nucleotide sequence: TGTGCCACCAATGATACGACAGGTAGGGCGACCCAGTACTTC.

This clonotype was seen ten or more times. This chain joins TRBV7-2 and TRBJ2-7; a possible D gene is TRBD1 (6 bases). The CDR3 loop spans 14 amino acids. Germline V gene sequence: CDR1 SGHTA, CDR2 FQGNSA. Trimming removed 3 bases from V and 3 bases from J, with 12 bases in between. The CDR3 sequence: CASSFGAGDYEQYF. The CDR3 DNA sequence: TGTGCCAGCAGCTTTGGGGCAGGGGACTACGAGCAGTACTTC.

There are many counts of this clonotype. The chain links TRBV9 to TRBJ1-1; D uncertain. The CDR3 has 15 residues. V shed 2 bases and J shed 4 bases, with 15 bases lying between them. CDR1 is SGDLS and CDR2 is YYNGEE in the germline V gene. The CDR3 DNA reads as TGTGCCAGCAGCGTGGGGATCCGGCAGAGCACTGAAGCTTTCTTT. Encoded protein: CASSVGIRQSTEAFF.

This clonotype was seen a few times. The gene calls are TRBV30 and TRBJ2-7, with 8 positions matching TRBD2. Germline-derived CDR1 and CDR2 are GTSNPN and SVGIG (reference sequence). This CDR3 is 13 amino acids long. Trimming at V came to 5 bases and at J to 3 bases, leaving 6 bases not matched to a gene. Here the CDR3 reads CAWARLASYEQYF. The CDR3 DNA reads TGTGCCTGGGCCCGACTAGCGAGCTACGAGCAGTACTTC.

The count of this clonotype is one. This chain connects TRBV7-9 to TRBJ1-4, with D possibly matching TRBD1 (5 bases). Germline-derived CDR1 and CDR2 are SEHNR and FQNEAQ (reference sequence). The germline V and J ends were trimmed by 1 base and 12 bases, with 12 bases remaining between them. The CDR3 runs 13 residues. This chain's CDR3 is CASSLDGTVELFF. CDR3 DNA: TGTGCCAGCAGCTTAGATGGGACGGTCGAACTGTTTTTT. Together with reference TRBV7-9 and TRBJ1-4, the CDR3 gives the full variable domain: DTGVSQNPRHKITKRGQNVTFRCDPISEHNRLYWYRQTLGQGPEFLTYFQNEAQLEKSRLLSDRFSAERPKGSFSTLEIQRTEQGDSAMYLCASSLDGTVELFFGSGTQLSVL.

V gene TRBV28 combines with J gene TRBJ2-1; TRBD2 aligns across 7 bases. With 6 bases clipped from V and 7 bases from J, the junction kept 12 bases outside the gene matches. There are 15 residues in the CDR3. Germline V lookup: CDR1 MDHEN, CDR2 SYDVKM. CDR3 region: CASSPGRGRGNEQFF. The CDR3 nucleotides read TGTGCCAGCAGCCCGGGGCGGGGGAGAGGGAATGAGCAGTTCTTC.

The V call is TRBV6-2 or TRBV6-3, the J call TRBJ2-7; possible D gene TRBD1, 6 bases. This CDR3 has 13 amino acids. Trimming took 4 bases from V and 4 from J, leaving 11 bases between them. Germline V gene lookup returns CDR1 MNHEY and CDR2 SVGEGT. The CDR3 spells CASSSLRGYEQYF. CDR3 nucleotides: TGTGCCAGCAGTTCGCTCAGGGGTTACGAGCAGTACTTC.

J is TRBJ2-7 and V is TRBV7-2, with unresolved D. From germline, CDR1 is SGHTA and CDR2 FQGNSA. V was pared by 5 bases and J by 2 bases, with 16 bases between. The CDR3 length is 15 residues. CDR3 loop: CASSPNRVEPYEQYF. As DNA, the CDR3 is TGTGCCAGCAGCCCAAATCGGGTGGAGCCCTACGAGCAGTACTTC.

This clonotype was detected only a few times. The CDR3 nucleotides read TGCGCCAGCAGCGGGGGGGGAGCCGACTACTTC. Amino acid sequence: CASSGGGADYF. The chain links TRBV5-1 to TRBJ2-5, with TRBD2 matching 7 bases. Germline V gives CDR1 SGHRS, CDR2 YFSETQ. V trimming: 4 bases; J trimming: 14 bases; junction bases outside the gene matches: 8. This CDR3 is 11 amino acids long.